Listed below are T cell receptor beta chains from one sample, sequenced in a study of response to subunit inactivated influenza vaccine. MiXCR, run by TCRdb on the RT-PCR reads, gives a single entry per CDR3 protein. Seen here are 150,000 or so distinct CDR3 sequences, approximately 12% observed once, and the top ten hold 35% to 40%. Sample: CD8+ T cells sorted from PBMCs, taken less than 30 months after vaccination. These receptors all stem from a man between 50 and 70 years old who received an inactivated influenza vaccine. Both conserved end residues are part of each CDR3. Fields, in order: D gene, J gene, V gene, CDR3 protein. D genes are given only for firm matches.

TRBD2,TRBJ2-5,TRBV3-1,CASSHSGGAGETQYF
TRBD2,TRBJ2-5,TRBV7-9,CASSTGLADQETQYF
NA,TRBJ2-1,TRBV10-3,CAISDTFSVMSGGNNEQFF
NA,TRBJ2-1,TRBV6-6,CASSLSHNEQFF
NA,TRBJ2-7,TRBV2,CASSEAGAGIYEQYF
NA,TRBJ1-1,TRBV2,CASREQGRTEAFF
TRBD2,TRBJ2-4,TRBV7-8,CASSLLLAAPKNIQYF
TRBD2,TRBJ2-2,TRBV3-1,CASSQVSGMITGELFF
NA,TRBJ1-4,TRBV7-2,CASSLREKLFF
NA,TRBJ2-1,TRBV20-1,CSAREAGYEQFF
TRBD2,TRBJ2-1,TRBV25-1,CASSAPGLAVYNEQFF
NA,TRBJ1-2,TRBV29-1,CSVEGSGDFYGYTF
TRBD1,TRBJ2-7,TRBV29-1,CSVGDRGYEQYF
NA,TRBJ2-5,TRBV6-6,CASAAGDAQYF
TRBD1,TRBJ2-7,TRBV5-1,CASSLAGGQAYEQYF
TRBD2,TRBJ2-1,TRBV27,CASTGTSGTYNEQFF
TRBD1,TRBJ2-3,TRBV20-1,CSARDGQGPDTQYF
NA,TRBJ1-2,TRBV20-1,CSARDINRPYGYTF
TRBD2,TRBJ2-1,TRBV27,CASQIAGGPHEQFF
NA,TRBJ1-1,TRBV6-5,CASSDSSEAFF
TRBD2,TRBJ2-5,TRBV11-2,CASSLVGGGGSRETQYF
NA,TRBJ2-3,TRBV20-1,CSASVSSPDTQYF
NA,TRBJ2-3,TRBV6-5,CASSYSGISTDTQYF
NA,TRBJ2-7,TRBV29-1,CSVPGLGGYEQYF
TRBD1,TRBJ1-1,TRBV10-3,CAISESARGREAFF
NA,TRBJ2-1,TRBV3-1,CASSQSGEAVLPAGEQFF
NA,TRBJ2-1,TRBV15,CATSRVAVDEQFF
TRBD2,TRBJ2-2,TRBV27,CASSFLPGGYTGELFF
TRBD1,TRBJ1-1,TRBV6-1,CASSARQGNTEAFF
TRBD1,TRBJ2-5,TRBV11-2,CASSLWAGTGPGETQYF
NA,TRBJ2-3,TRBV7-9,CASSLGTENTDTQYF
NA,TRBJ2-1,TRBV7-2,CASSLGWAYNEQFF
NA,TRBJ1-1,TRBV7-9,CASSLVNRAAEAFF
NA,TRBJ1-1,TRBV19,CASSIGRDTEAFF
NA,TRBJ1-2,TRBV24-1,CATSDPGVGYGYTF
NA,TRBJ2-7,TRBV5-1,CASSSGPADEQYF
NA,TRBJ1-2,TRBV7-2,CASSWSSGNGYTF
TRBD1,TRBJ1-2,TRBV6-2/TRBV6-3,CASSGDSYGYTF
NA,TRBJ2-3,TRBV12-3/TRBV12-4,CASSLVGWGTDTQYF
NA,TRBJ1-3,TRBV6-1,CASSPPEWGFSGNTIYF
NA,TRBJ2-3,TRBV12-3/TRBV12-4,CASSQTALARDTQYF
TRBD1,TRBJ2-1,TRBV7-8,CASSLVTGRSYNEQFF